This is a list of T cell receptor beta chains from one sample in a study of T cell responses to AZD1222 COVID-19 vaccine. Profiling relied on immunoSEQ multiplex PCR, and the TCRdb table lists in-frame clones only, not all of them. The sample has more than 150,000 clones; about nine tenths are singletons. The specimen comprised peripheral blood, sampled after recovery from COVID-19. The receptors were gathered from an adult who had recovered from COVID-19. Each CDR3 is given with its conserved first and last residue. Each record gives: V gene, D gene, clone size, J gene, CDR3 DNA, CDR3 protein. A D gene is named only where the DNA matches it firmly. Rows may omit the clone size; those that give it use once, few, many or a size class.

TRBV7-2	.	.	TRBJ1-1	TGTGCCAGCAGCCAAAGACAGGTGAACACTGAAGCTTTCTTT	CASSQRQVNTEAFF
TRBV9	TRBD1	few	TRBJ1-2	TGTGCCAGCAGCCCCTCGGACAGGGAATACGACTACACCTTC	CASSPSDREYDYTF
TRBV6-5	TRBD1	.	TRBJ1-1	TGTGCCAGCAGCCTCGAGGGACAGAAGAACACTGAAGCTTTCTTT	CASSLEGQKNTEAFF
TRBV29-1	.	.	TRBJ2-7	TGCAGCGTTGAAGTGCTGGGATTCTACGAGCAGTACTTC	CSVEVLGFYEQYF
TRBV7-9	.	.	TRBJ1-1	TGTGCCAGCAGCTTCACAGGTGGTAGCACTGAAGCTTTCTTT	CASSFTGGSTEAFF
TRBV5-4	TRBD1	.	TRBJ1-2	TGTGCCAGCAGCGGGGGCAGGGGGCGAATGGACTATGGCTACACCTTC	CASSGGRGRMDYGYTF
TRBV4-2	.	.	TRBJ1-2	TGTGCCAGCAGCCAAGCGGCAGGGCTTGTTCTTATGGTCGGCTACACCTTC	CASSQAAGLVLMVGYTF
TRBV19	TRBD1	few	TRBJ1-6	TGTGCCAGTACCGCCTGGACAGGGAATAATTCACCCCTCCACTTT	CASTAWTGNNSPLHF
TRBV4-3	TRBD2	.	TRBJ2-1	TGCGCCAGCAGCCAAGGCCCTAGCGGGGGGGCCTTTGAGCAGTTCTTC	CASSQGPSGGAFEQFF
TRBV4-1	TRBD1	.	TRBJ1-2	TGCGCCAGCAGCCTACCGACAGGGCTAAGTGGCTACACCTTC	CASSLPTGLSGYTF
TRBV6-5	.	once	TRBJ1-3	TGTGCCAGCAGTCCGGTTACTGGAAACACCATATATTTT	CASSPVTGNTIYF
TRBV7-6	.	.	TRBJ2-3	TGTGCCAGCAGCTTAGTAGCGGGACAGGCAGATACGCAGTATTTT	CASSLVAGQADTQYF
TRBV5-4	TRBD2	.	TRBJ2-7	TGTGCCAGCAGCTCCCCTAGCGGGGACCCCTACGAGCAGTACTTC	CASSSPSGDPYEQYF
TRBV12-3/TRBV12-4	.	.	TRBJ2-5	TGTGCCAGCATAGGGGGGGGGCAAGAGACCCAGTACTTC	CASIGGGQETQYF
TRBV6-6	TRBD1	.	TRBJ2-3	TGTGCCAGCAGTCTGGGACAGGTGAGGGGCACAGATACGCAGTATTTT	CASSLGQVRGTDTQYF
TRBV4-1	TRBD2	.	TRBJ2-1	TGCGCCAGCAGCCAAGATCCCGGGGGGACCTACAATGAGCAGTTCTTC	CASSQDPGGTYNEQFF
TRBV25-1	.	.	TRBJ2-1	TGTGCCAGCAGTGAGACGGGAAAGTATTACAATGAGCAGTTCTTC	CASSETGKYYNEQFF
TRBV6-4	.	.	TRBJ2-1	TGTGCCAGCAGTGACCTAACGGGGGAGCAGTTCTTC	CASSDLTGEQFF
TRBV27	.	.	TRBJ2-7	TGTGCCAGCAGTTTGTCGAGGGTTTCTTACGAGCAGTACTTC	CASSLSRVSYEQYF
TRBV5-1	.	once	TRBJ2-7	TGCGCCAGCAGCCTAATCCCTGACAGGGAGGTGCAGTACTTC	CASSLIPDREVQYF
TRBV5-1	TRBD1	.	TRBJ1-2	TGCGCCAGCAGCACGGGACAGGGTCCCTATGGCTACACCTTC	CASSTGQGPYGYTF
TRBV7-6	.	few	TRBJ2-7	TGTGCCAGCAGCTTAGAACGAGTACCTCCCTACGAGCAGTACTTC	CASSLERVPPYEQYF
TRBV5-1	TRBD1	.	TRBJ1-1	TGCGCCAGCAGCACGTCGACAGGGTTGAACACTGAAGCTTTCTTT	CASSTSTGLNTEAFF
TRBV7-3	TRBD2	.	TRBJ2-3	TGTGCCAGCAGCCCAGGACTAGCGGGGGGTACTAGCACAGATACGCAGTATTTT	CASSPGLAGGTSTDTQYF
TRBV3-1/TRBV3-2	.	.	TRBJ2-7	TGTGCCAGCAGCCAAGGGCCCAACGAGCAGTACTTC	CASSQGPNEQYF
TRBV6-5	.	few	TRBJ1-4	TGTGCCAGTACGAGGGGTCCTAATGAAAAACTGTTTTTT	CASTRGPNEKLFF
TRBV5-1	.	.	TRBJ1-1	TGCGCCAGCAGCTTAATGTCCGGGAACACTGAAGCTTTCTTT	CASSLMSGNTEAFF
TRBV12-3/TRBV12-4	TRBD1	.	TRBJ1-2	TGTGCCAGCAGTAGGGACAGTGGGGGCTACACCTTC	CASSRDSGGYTF
TRBV7-8	TRBD1	many	TRBJ1-6	TGTGCCAGCAGCCGAAGGGACAGAAATTCACCCCTCCACTTT	CASSRRDRNSPLHF
TRBV28	.	once	TRBJ1-3	TGTGCCAGCAGGGGGCACCTCTCTGGAAACACCATATATTTT	CASRGHLSGNTIYF
TRBV21-1	.	.	TRBJ1-1	TGTGCCAGCACCTATCTCCCTCCCCCAAGGACAGCCAAAAACACTGAAGCTTTCTTT	CASTYLPPPRTAKNTEAFF
TRBV4-2	.	once	TRBJ1-1	TGTGCCAGCAGCCAAGAACAGGGAGGTACTGAAGCTTTCTTT	CASSQEQGGTEAFF
TRBV7-6	TRBD2	.	TRBJ2-1	TGTGCCAGCAGCGACACCTATACTAGCGCTGAGCAGTTCTTC	CASSDTYTSAEQFF
TRBV6-1	.	.	TRBJ1-2	TGTGCCAGCAGTGAATCACGGGGGCATACCTATGGCTACACCTTC	CASSESRGHTYGYTF
TRBV28	.	once	TRBJ1-1	TGTGCCAGCAGTGTGGACAGTTTGAACACTGAAGCTTTCTTT	CASSVDSLNTEAFF
TRBV5-6	.	.	TRBJ2-1	TGTGCCAGCAGGAGCTATTCCTACAATGAGCAGTTCTTC	CASRSYSYNEQFF
TRBV21-1	.	.	TRBJ1-3	TGTGCCAGCAACACGACAGGACCCTCTGGAAACACCATATATTTT	CASNTTGPSGNTIYF
TRBV7-8	TRBD2	.	TRBJ2-7	TGTGCCAGCAGCCCAGGACTAGCGGGGGGCTACGAGCAGTACTTC	CASSPGLAGGYEQYF
TRBV15	.	.	TRBJ2-5	TGTGCCACCAGCAGAGCCTTCGGAGAGACCCAGTACTTC	CATSRAFGETQYF
TRBV7-2	TRBD2	.	TRBJ2-1	TGTGCCAGCAGACGAGGAGCGGGGAGCTACAATGAGCAGTTCTTC	CASRRGAGSYNEQFF
TRBV28	.	.	TRBJ2-1	TGTGCCAGCAACCTCTGGAATGAGCAGTTCTTC	CASNLWNEQFF